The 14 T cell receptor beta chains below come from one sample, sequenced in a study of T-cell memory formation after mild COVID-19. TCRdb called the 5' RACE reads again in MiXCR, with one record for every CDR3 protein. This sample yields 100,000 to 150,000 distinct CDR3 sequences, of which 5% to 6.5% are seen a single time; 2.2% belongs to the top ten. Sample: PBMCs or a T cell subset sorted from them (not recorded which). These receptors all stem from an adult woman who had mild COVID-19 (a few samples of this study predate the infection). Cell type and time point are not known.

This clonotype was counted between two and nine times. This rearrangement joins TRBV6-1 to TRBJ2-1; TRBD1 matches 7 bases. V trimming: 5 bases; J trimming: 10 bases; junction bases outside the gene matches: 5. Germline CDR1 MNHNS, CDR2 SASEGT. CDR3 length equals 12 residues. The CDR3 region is CASSSDRPEQFF. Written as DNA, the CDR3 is TGTGCCAGCAGTTCGGACAGGCCGGAGCAGTTCTTC.

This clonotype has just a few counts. CDR3 sequence reads: CASSTRDRGYTF. The CDR3, as DNA: TGTGCCAGCAGTACCCGGGACAGGGGCTACACCTTC. This sequence joins TRBV2 and TRBJ1-2; 8 nucleotides agree with TRBD1. There are 12 residues in the CDR3. Germline V gives CDR1 SNHLY, CDR2 FYNNEI. V dropped 5 bases and J dropped 8; count of bases not matched to a gene: 4.

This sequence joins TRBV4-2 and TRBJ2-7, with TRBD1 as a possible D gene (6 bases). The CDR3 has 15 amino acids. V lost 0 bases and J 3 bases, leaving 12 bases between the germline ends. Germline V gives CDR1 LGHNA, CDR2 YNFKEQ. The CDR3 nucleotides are TGTGCCAGCAGCCAAGATGGGGGCACTCTCTACGAGCAGTACTTC. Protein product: CASSQDGGTLYEQYF.

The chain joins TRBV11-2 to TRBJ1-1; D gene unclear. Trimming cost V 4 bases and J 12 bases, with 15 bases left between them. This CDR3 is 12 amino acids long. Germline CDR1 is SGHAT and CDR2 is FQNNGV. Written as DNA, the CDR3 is TGTGCCAGCAGCTCCCTTCGGAGGGCTACTTTCTTT. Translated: CASSSLRRATFF.

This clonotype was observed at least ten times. CDR3 in DNA: TGCGCCAGCAGAGTGGGAGGTTCCTACAATGAGCAGTTCTTC. Translated, it gives CASRVGGSYNEQFF. The gene calls are TRBV5-1 and TRBJ2-1, with D perhaps matching TRBD2 (6 bases). Germline CDR1 reads SGHRS; CDR2 reads YFSETQ. This CDR3 comprises 14 residues. Trimming stripped 5 bases from V and 1 base from J, with 10 bases between.

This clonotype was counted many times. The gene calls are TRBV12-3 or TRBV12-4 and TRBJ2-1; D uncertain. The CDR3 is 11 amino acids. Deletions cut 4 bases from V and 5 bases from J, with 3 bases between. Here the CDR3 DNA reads TGTGCCAGCAGTTCAGACAATGAGCAGTTCTTC. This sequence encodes CASSSDNEQFF.

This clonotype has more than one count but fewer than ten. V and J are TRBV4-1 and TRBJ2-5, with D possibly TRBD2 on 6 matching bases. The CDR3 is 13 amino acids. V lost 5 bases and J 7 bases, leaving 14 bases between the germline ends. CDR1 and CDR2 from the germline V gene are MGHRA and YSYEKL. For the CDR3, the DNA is TGCGCCAGCAGCTTGGGACCCGGGGGGACCCAGTACTTC. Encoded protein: CASSLGPGGTQYF.

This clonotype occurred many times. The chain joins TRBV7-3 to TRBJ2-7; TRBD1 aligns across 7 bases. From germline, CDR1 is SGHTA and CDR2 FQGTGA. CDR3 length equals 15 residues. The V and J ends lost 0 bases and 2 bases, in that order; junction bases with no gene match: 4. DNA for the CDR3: TGTGCCAGCAGCTTAACTGGGGACAGTACCTACGAGCAGTACTTC. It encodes CASSLTGDSTYEQYF.

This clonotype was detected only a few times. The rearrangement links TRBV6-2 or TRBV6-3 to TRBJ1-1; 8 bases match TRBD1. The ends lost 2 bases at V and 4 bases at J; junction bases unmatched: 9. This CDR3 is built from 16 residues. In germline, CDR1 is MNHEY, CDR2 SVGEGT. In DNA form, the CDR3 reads TGTGCCAGCAGTTACCCGACAGGGGATCGAGGCACTGAAGCTTTCTTT. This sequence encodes CASSYPTGDRGTEAFF.

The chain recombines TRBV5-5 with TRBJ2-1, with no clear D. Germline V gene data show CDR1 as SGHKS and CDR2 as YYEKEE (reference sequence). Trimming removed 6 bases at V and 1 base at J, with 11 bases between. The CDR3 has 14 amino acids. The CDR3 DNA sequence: TGTGCCAGCATTCAGGCGGAATCCTACAATGAGCAGTTCTTC. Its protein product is CASIQAESYNEQFF.

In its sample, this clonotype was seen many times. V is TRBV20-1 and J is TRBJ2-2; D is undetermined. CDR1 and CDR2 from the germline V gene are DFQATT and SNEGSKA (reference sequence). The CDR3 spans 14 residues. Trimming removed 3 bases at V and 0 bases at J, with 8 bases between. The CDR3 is CSASRGSNTGELFF. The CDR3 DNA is TGCAGTGCTAGTCGTGGTTCGAACACCGGGGAGCTGTTTTTT.

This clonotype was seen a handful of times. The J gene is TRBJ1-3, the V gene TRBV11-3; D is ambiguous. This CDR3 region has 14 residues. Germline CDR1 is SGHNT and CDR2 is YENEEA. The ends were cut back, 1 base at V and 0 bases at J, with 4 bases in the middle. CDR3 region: CASSLGLSGNTIYF. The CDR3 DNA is TGTGCCAGCAGCTTAGGGCTCTCTGGAAACACCATATATTTT.

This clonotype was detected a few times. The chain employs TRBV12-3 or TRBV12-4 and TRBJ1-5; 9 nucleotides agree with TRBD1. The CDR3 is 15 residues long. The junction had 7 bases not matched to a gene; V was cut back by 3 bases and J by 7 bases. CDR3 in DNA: TGTGCCAGCAGTTTCGGGACAGGGTCTGGACAGCCCCAGCATTTT. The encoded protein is CASSFGTGSGQPQHF.

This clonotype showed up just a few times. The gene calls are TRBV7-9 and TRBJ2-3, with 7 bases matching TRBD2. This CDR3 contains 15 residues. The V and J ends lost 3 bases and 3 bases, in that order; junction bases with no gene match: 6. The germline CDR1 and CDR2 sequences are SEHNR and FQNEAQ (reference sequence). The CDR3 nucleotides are TGTGCCAGCAGCTTCCGGGGGGACGTGACAGATACGCAGTATTTT. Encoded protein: CASSFRGDVTDTQYF.